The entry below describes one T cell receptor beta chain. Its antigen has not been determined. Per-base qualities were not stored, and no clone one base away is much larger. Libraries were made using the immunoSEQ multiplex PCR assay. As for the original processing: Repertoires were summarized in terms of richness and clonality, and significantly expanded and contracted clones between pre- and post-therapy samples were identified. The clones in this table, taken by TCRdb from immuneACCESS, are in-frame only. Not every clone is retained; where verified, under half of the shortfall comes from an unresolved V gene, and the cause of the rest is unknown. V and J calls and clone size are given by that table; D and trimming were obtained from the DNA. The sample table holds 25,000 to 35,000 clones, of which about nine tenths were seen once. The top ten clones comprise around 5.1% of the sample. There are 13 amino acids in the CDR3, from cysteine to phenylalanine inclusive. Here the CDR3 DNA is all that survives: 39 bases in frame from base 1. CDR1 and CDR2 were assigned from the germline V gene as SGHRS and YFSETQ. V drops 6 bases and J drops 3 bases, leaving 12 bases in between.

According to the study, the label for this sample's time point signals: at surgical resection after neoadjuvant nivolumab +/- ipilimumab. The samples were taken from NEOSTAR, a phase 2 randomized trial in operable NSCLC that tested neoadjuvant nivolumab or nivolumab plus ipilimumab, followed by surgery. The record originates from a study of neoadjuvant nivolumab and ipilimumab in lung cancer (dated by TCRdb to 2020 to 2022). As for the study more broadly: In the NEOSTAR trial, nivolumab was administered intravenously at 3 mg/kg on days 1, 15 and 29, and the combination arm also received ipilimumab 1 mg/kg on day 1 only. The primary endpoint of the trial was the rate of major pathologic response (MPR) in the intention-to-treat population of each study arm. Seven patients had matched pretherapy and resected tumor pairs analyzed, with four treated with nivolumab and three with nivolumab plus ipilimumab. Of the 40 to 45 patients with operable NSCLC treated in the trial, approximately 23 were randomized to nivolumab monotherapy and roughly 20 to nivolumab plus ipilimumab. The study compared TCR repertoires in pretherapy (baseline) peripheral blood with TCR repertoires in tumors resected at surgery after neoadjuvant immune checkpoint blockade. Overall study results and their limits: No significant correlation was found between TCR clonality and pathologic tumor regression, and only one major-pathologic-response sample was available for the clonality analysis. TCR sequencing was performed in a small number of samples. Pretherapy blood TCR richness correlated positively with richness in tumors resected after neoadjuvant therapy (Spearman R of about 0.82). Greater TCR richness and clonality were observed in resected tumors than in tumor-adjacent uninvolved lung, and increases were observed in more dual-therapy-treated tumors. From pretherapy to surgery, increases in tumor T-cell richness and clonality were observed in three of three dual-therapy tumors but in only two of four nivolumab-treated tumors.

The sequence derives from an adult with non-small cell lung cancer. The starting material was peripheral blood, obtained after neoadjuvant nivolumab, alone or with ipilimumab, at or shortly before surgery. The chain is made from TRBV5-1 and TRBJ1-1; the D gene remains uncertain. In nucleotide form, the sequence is TGCGCCAGCACGACAAGCCATGACACTGAAGCTTTCTTT. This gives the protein CASTTSHDTEAFF.